This TCR beta chain came from a study of blood T cells in healthy people across ages. A second roughly 6 to 12 cycle PCR used barcoded and J-beta primers. Template switching added a 12-random-nucleotide identifier to every cDNA molecule. One entry per CDR3 protein, called by TCRdb with MiXCR from the 5' RACE reads. The sample consists of 600,000 to 800,000 distinct CDR3 sequences, around 21% of them appearing once. Study results and caveats: More naive CD4+ cells and higher diversity marked long-lived donors relative to aged donors.

The CDR3 has 15 amino acids. V lost 4 bases and J lost 7; bases outside the gene matches: 3. Germline loops: CDR1 LGHDT, CDR2 YNNKEL (reference sequence). Note on this clonotype: What it binds is unknown.

The sequence was collected from a man between 65 and 85 years old in good health. The gene calls are TRBV3-1 and TRBJ1-6, with TRBD1 matching 11 bases. Sequencing was done on a sample of blood. This CDR3 reads CASSLRTGGNSPLHF. CDR3 sequence (DNA): TGTGCCAGCAGCCTGAGGACAGGGGGCAATTCACCCCTCCACTTT. Supplemented by reference TRBV3-1 and TRBJ1-6, the full variable domain reads DTAVSQTPKYLVTQMGNDKSIKCEQNLGHDTMYWYKQDSKKFLKIMFSYNNKELIINETVPNRFSPKSPDKAHLNLHINSLELGDSAVYFCASSLRTGGNSPLHFGNGTRLTVT.